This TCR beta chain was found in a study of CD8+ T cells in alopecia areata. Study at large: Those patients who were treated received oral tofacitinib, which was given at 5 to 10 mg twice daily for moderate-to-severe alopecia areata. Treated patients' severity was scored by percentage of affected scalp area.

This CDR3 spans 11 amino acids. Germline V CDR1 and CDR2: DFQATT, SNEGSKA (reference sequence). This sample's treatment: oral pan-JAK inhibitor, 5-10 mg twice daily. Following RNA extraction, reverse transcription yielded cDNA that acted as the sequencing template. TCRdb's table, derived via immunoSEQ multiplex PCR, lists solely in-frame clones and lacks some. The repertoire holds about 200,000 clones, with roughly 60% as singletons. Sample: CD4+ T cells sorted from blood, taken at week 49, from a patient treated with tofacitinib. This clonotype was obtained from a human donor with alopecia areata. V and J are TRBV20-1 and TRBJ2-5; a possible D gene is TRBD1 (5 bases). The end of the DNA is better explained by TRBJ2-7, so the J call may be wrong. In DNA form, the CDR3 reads TGCAGTGCCCAACGACAGTACGAGCAGTACTTC. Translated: CSAQRQYEQYF.